The 5 T cell receptor beta chains listed next were all sequenced from one sample in a study of blood T cell repertoires in COVID-19. TCRdb's copy holds only in-frame clones and misses some; the assay was immunoSEQ multiplex PCR. The data show 130,000 to 150,000 clones, 70% to 90% seen once. The sample comprised peripheral blood. These TCRs come from a woman in her sixties or seventies with COVID-19, enrolled during active disease.

This rearrangement joins TRBV4-2 to TRBJ2-2, with D unclear. Between the trimmed V and J ends, which lost 0 bases and 1 base, there was a span of 6 bases. This CDR3 comprises 15 residues. In germline, CDR1 is LGHNA, CDR2 YNFKEQ. The CDR3 loop is CASSQERRNTGELFF. CDR3 DNA: TGTGCCAGCAGCCAAGAGCGGAGGAACACCGGGGAGCTGTTTTTT.

This clone has just a few counts. The chain couples TRBV7-8 to TRBJ1-2, with 7 bases fitting TRBD1. The CDR3 extends over 15 amino acids. Germline lookup yields CDR1 SGHVS and CDR2 FQNEAQ. The V segment lost 1 base and the J segment 2 bases; nucleotides outside the gene matches: 4. The DNA of the CDR3 is TGTGCCAGCAGCTTAGGCCCGGACAGGAACTATGGCTACACCTTC. It yields the protein CASSLGPDRNYGYTF.

V and J are TRBV9 and TRBJ1-2; 7 positions match TRBD1. The CDR3 spans 16 residues. The J segment lost 0 bases and the V segment lost 0 bases, leaving 5 bases of the junction unmatched. Looked up from germline, CDR1 is SGDLS and CDR2 is YYNGEE. CDR3 region: CASSVGGGSSNYGYTF. DNA of the CDR3: TGTGCCAGCAGCGTAGGAGGGGGCAGCTCTAACTATGGCTACACCTTC.

V is TRBV3-1 (or the pseudogene TRBV3-2) and J is TRBJ1-1; tentatively, D is TRBD1 (5 bases). The CDR3 is 12 amino acids. Trimming took 5 bases from V and 6 from J, leaving 10 bases between them. Germline CDR1 and CDR2: LGHDT and YNNKEL (reference sequence). DNA of the CDR3: TGTGCCAGCAGCTCAGGGTTTGCTGAAGCTTTCTTT. It translates to CASSSGFAEAFF.

The chain links TRBV5-6 to TRBJ1-1; TRBD1 aligns across 9 bases. Germline assignment: CDR1 SGHDT and CDR2 YYEEEE. V lost 3 bases to trimming and J lost 5 bases; unmatched junction nucleotides: 5. The CDR3 spans 14 residues. The DNA of the CDR3 is TGTGCCAGCAGCTACGGACAGGGGTCAACTGAAGCTTTCTTT. Its protein product is CASSYGQGSTEAFF.